The 7 T cell receptor beta chains presented below share a single source sample, sequenced in a study of blood T cell repertoires in COVID-19. Profiled with immunoSEQ multiplex PCR; TCRdb holds only in-frame clones, not every one. The repertoire holds 130,000 or so clones, about four fifths seen once, with more than 15% in the top ten. The sample was peripheral blood. The receptor source for this set is a man between 60 and 70 years old with active or convalescent COVID-19.

This clone was seen ten or more times. The chain combines TRBV4-2 with TRBJ2-1; TRBD2 matches at 10 bases. Per the germline V gene, CDR1 is LGHNA and CDR2 is YNFKEQ. The V and J ends lost 0 bases and 0 bases, in that order; junction bases with no gene match: 11. This CDR3 spans 20 amino acids. The chain's CDR3 is CASSQEGTSGIPSSYNEQFF. DNA for the CDR3: TGTGCCAGCAGCCAAGAGGGAACTAGCGGGATTCCAAGCTCCTACAATGAGCAGTTCTTC.

The chain is built from TRBV5-4 and TRBJ1-4, with TRBD1 matching over 7 bases. CDR1 and CDR2 (germline): SGHNT, YYREEE (reference sequence). V dropped 4 bases and J dropped 3; count of bases not matched to a gene: 6. The CDR3 runs 15 residues. The CDR3 loop is CASSLRQGSNEKLFF. CDR3 DNA sequence: TGTGCCAGCAGCCTGCGACAGGGCTCTAATGAAAAACTGTTTTTT.

The V call is TRBV12-3 or TRBV12-4, the J call TRBJ2-3; D is unclear. The CDR3 sequence is 12 residues long. V was clipped by 3 bases and J by 5 bases, with 6 bases between them. The chain's CDR3 is CASSLRKDTQYF. The CDR3 bases are TGTGCCAGCAGTTTGAGAAAAGATACGCAGTATTTT.

This clone was picked up one time. The rearrangement joins TRBV14 to TRBJ2-7; 12 bases are a match to TRBD1. Germline V CDR1 and CDR2: SGHDN, FVKESK. CDR3 length: 15 residues. V lost 1 base to trimming and J lost 5 bases; unmatched junction nucleotides: 3. CDR3 nucleotide sequence: TGTGCCAGCAGCCAAGTCGGGACAGGGGGCGACGAGCAGTACTTC. It specifies CASSQVGTGGDEQYF.

The chain combines TRBV28 with TRBJ1-4; D gene unclear. The CDR3 has 16 amino acids. V was shortened by 5 bases and J by 1 base, with 14 bases between the two germline ends. Germline V CDR1 and CDR2: MDHEN, SYDVKM. The DNA of the CDR3 is TGTGCCAGCAGTCCCCGGAGTGGCCTAACTAATGAAAAACTGTTTTTT. It is translated as CASSPRSGLTNEKLFF.

The CDR3 DNA reads as TGCGCCAGCAGCGCCCTAGCGGGATACAATGAGCAGTTCTTC. This translates into CASSALAGYNEQFF. The rearrangement links TRBV5-1 to TRBJ2-1; 9 nucleotides agree with TRBD2. Trimming removed 4 bases from V and 4 bases from J; junction bases left unmatched: 3. Germline CDR1 is SGHRS and CDR2 is YFSETQ. This CDR3 comprises 14 residues.

The V gene is TRBV10-3, the J gene TRBJ1-1; the match to TRBD1 covers 10 bases. Germline CDR1 reads ENHRY; CDR2 reads SYGVKD. This CDR3 has 14 residues. The V and J ends lost 6 bases and 1 base, in that order; junction bases with no gene match: 2. The CDR3: CAISGDRGNTEAFF. The CDR3, as DNA: TGTGCCATCAGCGGGGACAGGGGGAACACTGAAGCTTTCTTT.